The subject of this entry is one TCR beta chain. This sample was included in a study of blood T cell repertoires in COVID-19. As for the study in general: COVID-19 samples from acute and convalescent phases originated in the United States, Italy and Spain. The cDNA or gDNA used as material had been derived from T cells, B-cell-depleted T cells, or PBMCs.

Per the original data handling: The authors estimated nucleated cell counts from reference gene primer amplification. Using immunoSEQ multiplex PCR, the repertoire was profiled, and TCRdb retains in-frame clones only, with some absent. V and J calls plus clone size are reproduced from that table; the DNA served to infer D and trimming. The sample has approximately 71,000 clones, 70% to 80% seen once. This TCR came from a human donor in a cohort sampled during active COVID-19. Sequences were obtained from peripheral blood.

The CDR3 sequence is CASSHASGTIRVTDTQYF. In DNA form, the CDR3 reads TGTGCCAGCAGCCACGCTAGCGGGACTATCAGGGTCACAGATACGCAGTATTTT. The genes are TRBV3-1 (or the pseudogene TRBV3-2) and TRBJ2-3; TRBD2 agrees at 9 bases. V lost 3 bases and J lost 2; bases outside the gene matches: 12. Per the germline V gene, CDR1 is LGHDT and CDR2 is YNNKEL (reference sequence). The CDR3 runs to 18 residues.